The rows below give T cell receptor beta chains drawn from one sample of a study of cytomegalovirus exposure and HLA in healthy donors. Assay: immunoSEQ multiplex PCR; the TCRdb copy retains only in-frame clones and omits some. The table lists about 90,000 clones, about four fifths of them singletons, with approximately 2.1% in the top ten. Sequencing used PBMCs. These receptors were taken from a man aged 18 to 35 in good health and CMV-seronegative. CDR3s include the opening cysteine and the closing phenylalanine or tryptophan. Each record gives: V gene, J gene, clone size, D gene, CDR3 DNA, CDR3 protein. D genes are given only for firm matches. The size of a clone is reported for some rows only, either as once, few or many, or as a class for expanded clones.

>TRBV7-9|TRBJ1-1|.|.
TGTGCCAGCAGCTTATCAGGGGCGCGTACTGAAGCTTTCTTT
CASSLSGARTEAFF
>TRBV29-1|TRBJ1-1|.|.
TGCAGCGTTGAGGGCAGGGCGAACACTGAAGCTTTCTTT
CSVEGRANTEAFF
>TRBV19|TRBJ1-1|.|TRBD1
TGTGCCACCACATGGGGAACAGGGGGCTTGGCCCTGAACACTGAAGCTTTCTTT
CATTWGTGGLALNTEAFF
>TRBV6-5|TRBJ1-2|.|.
TGTGCCAGCAGTGTGACAGGCACCCTTAACTATGGCTACACCTTC
CASSVTGTLNYGYTF
>TRBV6-6|TRBJ1-5|.|.
TGTGCCAGCAGTTCACAGGTAAATCAGCCCCAGCATTTT
CASSSQVNQPQHF
>TRBV7-6|TRBJ2-7|.|TRBD2
TGTGCCAGCAGCTTAGTGAGCGGGAGTCAAACCTACGAGCAGTACTTC
CASSLVSGSQTYEQYF
>TRBV18|TRBJ2-5|.|.
TGTGCCAGCTCACCTACGAGGCAAGAGACCCAGTACTTC
CASSPTRQETQYF
>TRBV6-4|TRBJ2-2|few|TRBD2
TGTGCCAGCAGTGATACTAGCGGGGGACACACCGGGGAGCTGTTTTTT
CASSDTSGGHTGELFF
>TRBV5-1|TRBJ1-2|few|.
TGCGCCAGCAGCTTGGAGTACAGTACCTATGGCTACACCTTC
CASSLEYSTYGYTF
>TRBV10-1|TRBJ1-1|.|TRBD1
TGCGCCAGCAGTGAGGCGGGACAGGGTGAGCCTTTCTTT
CASSEAGQGEPFF
>TRBV5-8|TRBJ2-3|.|.
TGTGCCAGCAGCTTGGAATGGACTAGCACAGATACGCAGTATTTT
CASSLEWTSTDTQYF
>TRBV7-9|TRBJ2-7|.|TRBD2
TGTGCCAGCAGCTTAGCGCTAGCGGGAGGGTACGAGCAGTACTTC
CASSLALAGGYEQYF
>TRBV28|TRBJ1-2|.|TRBD1
TGTGCCAGCAGTTCCCTCCGGGACAGGGACCTTTATGGCTACACCTTC
CASSSLRDRDLYGYTF
>TRBV11-2|TRBJ2-1|.|TRBD2
TGTGCCAGCAGCTTAGATCTGTTAGCGGGGTCCTACAATGAGCAGTTCTTC
CASSLDLLAGSYNEQFF
>TRBV5-4|TRBJ1-2|.|TRBD1
TGTGCCAGCAGCTTTCCCTCTGAGCACAGGGGCGGCTACACCTTC
CASSFPSEHRGGYTF
>TRBV5-1|TRBJ2-1|.|.
TGCGCCAGCAGCTTGACGGGAGCCTACAATGAGCAGTTCTTC
CASSLTGAYNEQFF
>TRBV6-6|TRBJ2-7|.|.
TGTGCCAGCAGTTATTACAGCTCCTACGAGCAGTACTTC
CASSYYSSYEQYF
>TRBV6-1|TRBJ2-3|few|TRBD1
TGTGCCAGCAGTGGACAGGGGGAACTTAGCACAGATACGCAGTATTTT
CASSGQGELSTDTQYF
>TRBV4-2|TRBJ2-1|.|.
TGTGCCAGCAGCCCGACGGGACTTGTTGAGCAGTTCTTC
CASSPTGLVEQFF
>TRBV7-7|TRBJ2-5|.|TRBD2
TGTGCTAGCAGCTTGACTAGCGGGGGAGAGGCCCAGTACTTC
CASSLTSGGEAQYF
>TRBV6-5|TRBJ1-1|few|TRBD1
TGTGCCAGCAGTAGACAGGGGGCCGGGAACACTGAAGCTTTCTTT
CASSRQGAGNTEAFF
>TRBV12-5|TRBJ2-3|.|.
TGTGCTAGTGGTACTTTCTATACGCAGTATTTT
CASGTFYTQYF
>TRBV5-4|TRBJ2-1|.|TRBD2
TGTGCCAGCAGCTTGGCCGGGGGGGCCCATGAGCAGTTCTTC
CASSLAGGAHEQFF
>TRBV5-4|TRBJ1-2|.|.
TGTGCCGGAGCATGGCCCAACGAAGGCTACACCTTC
CAGAWPNEGYTF
>TRBV7-9|TRBJ1-1|few|TRBD1
TGTGCCAGCAGCTTACGAGGACAGGGAGGCACTGAAGCTTTCTTT
CASSLRGQGGTEAFF
>TRBV6-1|TRBJ2-4|.|.
TGTGCCAGCAGTCCCCTAAACATTCAGTACTTC
CASSPLNIQYF
>TRBV9|TRBJ2-7|.|TRBD1
TGTGCCAGCAGCGTATCCGGGACAGGGGGGTCCTACGAGCAGTACTTC
CASSVSGTGGSYEQYF
>TRBV18|TRBJ2-5|.|.
TGTGCCAGCTCGCGTGTGGGTGTGGAGGAGACCCAGTACTTC
CASSRVGVEETQYF
>TRBV5-4|TRBJ1-6|.|.
TGTGCCAGCAGCTCTTATAATTCACCCCTCCACTTT
CASSSYNSPLHF
>TRBV6-5|TRBJ2-5|.|.
TGTGCCAGCAGCAGGGGTGAAGGAGAGACCCAGTACTTC
CASSRGEGETQYF
>TRBV6-6|TRBJ1-2|.|.
TGTGCCAGCAGTGACAGACAACGCGGCGGTGGCTACACCTTC
CASSDRQRGGGYTF
>TRBV11-3|TRBJ2-1|.|.
TGTGCCAGCAGCTTAGGCTCGAGCTCCTACAATGAGCAGTTCTTC
CASSLGSSSYNEQFF
>TRBV5-1|TRBJ2-4|.|TRBD1
TGCGCCAGCAGCCAGGGACAGGGGGTTAGCATTCAGTACTTC
CASSQGQGVSIQYF
>TRBV7-2|TRBJ1-4|.|.
TGTGCCAGCAGCCTAGCACAGACTAATGAAAAACTGTTTTTT
CASSLAQTNEKLFF
>TRBV1|TRBJ2-1|.|.
TGCACCAGCAGCCCTAGCGTTTTTGAGCAGTTCTTC
CTSSPSVFEQFF
>TRBV28|TRBJ1-4|.|.
TGTGCCAGCTCCGGTGGCGGGGCCGTGCATGAAAAACTGTTTTTT
CASSGGGAVHEKLFF
>TRBV5-4|TRBJ2-5|.|.
TGTGCCAGCAGCCGAGGTGGATCCGGGGAGACCCAGTACTTC
CASSRGGSGETQYF
>TRBV6-1|TRBJ1-4|.|TRBD1
TGTGCCAGCAGTGCCATGGACAGGGTGAATGAAAAACTGTTTTTT
CASSAMDRVNEKLFF
>TRBV28|TRBJ2-7|.|TRBD1
TGTGCCAGCAGTCCCCCGGGACAGGCCAGTGGCTTC
CASSPPGQASGF
>TRBV6-6|TRBJ1-2|once|TRBD1
TGTGCCAGCAGACAACAGGGGGCTTCAAACTATGGCTACACCTTC
CASRQQGASNYGYTF
>TRBV30|TRBJ2-2|.|.
TGTGCCTGGAGTGTTGGAGGGCCCCGGGAGCTGTTTTTT
CAWSVGGPRELFF
>TRBV9|TRBJ1-6|.|TRBD1
TGTGCCAGCAGCGCGGGACAGGGTGGGAATTCACCCCTCCACTTT
CASSAGQGGNSPLHF
>TRBV7-8|TRBJ2-1|once|TRBD2
TGTGCCAGCAGCACGGGACTAGCGGGATTGTCCTCAGGGAATGAGCAGTTCTTC
CASSTGLAGLSSGNEQFF
>TRBV28|TRBJ2-7|.|TRBD2
TGTGCCAGCAGTTTACACGAGCTAGCGGGAGAGGCCTACGAGCAGTACTTC
CASSLHELAGEAYEQYF
>TRBV7-8|TRBJ2-7|.|.
TGTGCCAGCAGCTTATTTGACTCAAGCGAGCAGTACTTC
CASSLFDSSEQYF
>TRBV27|TRBJ2-7|.|.
TGTGCCAGCAGTTTATCCGGGACACCTATTTCCGAGCAGTACTTC
CASSLSGTPISEQYF
>TRBV5-8|TRBJ2-7|.|TRBD2
TGTGCCAGCAGCCCCGGGACTAGCGGGAGACCGGGCGAGCAGTACTTC
CASSPGTSGRPGEQYF
>TRBV5-6|TRBJ2-7|.|.
TGTGCCAGCAGCTTGGGTCAGTACGAGCAGTACTTC
CASSLGQYEQYF
>TRBV19|TRBJ2-6|.|.
TGTGCCAGTAGTATAGGGAGGGCTACTGGGGCCAACGTCCTGACTTTC
CASSIGRATGANVLTF
>TRBV4-1|TRBJ2-7|.|TRBD2
TGCGCCAGCAGCCAGGGACTAGCGGGATTTCGATCCGAGCAGTACTTC
CASSQGLAGFRSEQYF
>TRBV27|TRBJ2-7|.|TRBD1
TGTGCCACCGGCAGGGGGCTATACGAGCAGTACTTC
CATGRGLYEQYF
>TRBV13|TRBJ2-7|once|.
TGTGCCAGCAGCTTAGGCCTGAGACAGATACCCTACGAGCAGTACTTC
CASSLGLRQIPYEQYF
>TRBV18|TRBJ1-1|.|TRBD1
TGTGCCAGCTCACCACCGGACAGGGCAGCGAAGGCTGAAGCTTTCTTT
CASSPPDRAAKAEAFF
>TRBV6-6|TRBJ2-3|.|.
TGTGCCAGCAGTTACTTGGCAACCTTTAGCACAGATACGCAGTATTTT
CASSYLATFSTDTQYF
>TRBV11-3|TRBJ2-5|.|.
TGTGCCAGCAGCCCACACGGGACACAAGAGACCCAGTACTTC
CASSPHGTQETQYF
>TRBV4-2|TRBJ2-1|few|.
TGTGCCAGCAGCCAAGTGTTGGCCAGCGGCATATACAATGAGCAGTTCTTC
CASSQVLASGIYNEQFF
>TRBV4-1|TRBJ2-3|once|TRBD1
TGCGCCAGCAGAGTACAGGGGGCAGGTGATACGCAGTATTTT
CASRVQGAGDTQYF
>TRBV10-3|TRBJ2-7|.|.
TGTGCTTCGCAGGACAAATACGAGCAGTACTTC
CASQDKYEQYF